Following are 2 T cell receptor beta chains from one sample sequenced in a study of blood T cell repertoires in COVID-19. Generated by immunoSEQ multiplex PCR, the TCRdb table keeps only in-frame clones and is missing some. The sample lists 130,000 or so clones, 84% occurring once. The sample consisted of PBMCs or T cells enriched from blood (not recorded which). The origin of the receptors is a woman between 50 and 59 years old with acute COVID-19.

The rearrangement uses TRBV19 and TRBJ2-5, with TRBD1 as a possible D gene (6 bases). The CDR3 sequence is 15 residues long. The V gene's germline CDR1 is LNHDA and CDR2 SQIVND (reference sequence). The V gene lost 5 bases and the J gene lost 2 bases, with 15 bases spanning the gap. For the CDR3, the DNA is TGTGCCAGTAGTGTGGGGGCGAGTCGACAAGAGACCCAGTACTTC. Protein product: CASSVGASRQETQYF.

The CDR3 DNA is TGTGCCTGGAGTCCAGGGGGTTCAAACACTGAAGCTTTCTTT. This sequence encodes CAWSPGGSNTEAFF. The gene calls are TRBV30 and TRBJ1-1; 7 bases agree with TRBD1. J gave up 2 bases and V 2 bases, and 5 bases lay outside the gene matches. The CDR3 has 14 residues. Germline V gene sequence: CDR1 GTSNPN, CDR2 SVGIG (reference sequence).